This TCR beta chain was identified during a study of T cell repertoires in cytomegalovirus infection. General study results and limits: CMV-specific TCR beta clonotypes restricted by HLA-C were the ones dominating the ex vivo response.

Using its own MiXCR run on the reads, TCRdb lists one record per CDR3 protein. The table has over 250,000 distinct CDR3 sequences, about 20% seen once. After removal of 6 bases from V and 4 bases from J, the junction contained 5 bases not matched to a gene. Germline V lookup: CDR1 DFQATT, CDR2 SNEGSKA (reference sequence). This CDR3 is 13 amino acids long. To note about this clonotype: The antigen is not known.

The specimen was cultured PBMCs, collected from culture after CMV antigen stimulation. The TCR comes from a human donor in good health (CMV status not recorded). Some clones in this sample may be carry-over from other donors' samples. The V call is TRBV20-1, the J call TRBJ2-3; TRBD1 matches at 9 bases. In nucleotides, the CDR3 is TGCAGTGCGCACACAGGGGGCCCAGATACGCAGTATTTT. This codes for CSAHTGGPDTQYF.